This T cell receptor beta chain was obtained from a study of T cell clonotyping in hematopoietic cell transplantation. Study-wide context: Cytoreduction preceded collection of pretransplant recipient samples.

The time point denotes: recipient sample about 28 days before transplant, after cytoreduction. Unmatched junction bases numbered 9, after V lost 6 bases and J lost 11 bases. This CDR3 has 13 residues. Germline V CDR1 and CDR2: MNHEY, SVGAGI. Some clones are missing from TCRdb's copy, which holds only in-frame ones; the method was immunoSEQ multiplex PCR. Here the sample spans under 35,000 clones, more than 70% being singletons. The specimen comprised peripheral blood mononuclear cells, sampled before stem cell transplant. The TCR comes from a man aged 50-59 years with myelodysplastic syndrome. Some clones in this sample may be carry-over from other donors' samples. This chain joins TRBV6-5 and TRBJ1-5; 8 nucleotides agree with TRBD1. The CDR3 region is CASRRTGSTAQHF. As DNA, the CDR3 is TGTGCCAGCAGAAGGACAGGGTCAACGGCCCAGCATTTT.